Described below is a single T cell receptor (beta chain) sequence and its context. The CDR3 loop spans 15 amino acids. Trimming cost V 4 bases and J 4 bases; bases outside gene matches: 8. Germline assignment: CDR1 SGHRS and CDR2 YFSETQ. Some clones are missing from TCRdb's copy, which holds only in-frame ones; the method was immunoSEQ multiplex PCR. Seen here are approximately 100,000 clones, about nine tenths observed once, and the top ten hold 1.5% to 2%. The data derive from a study of T cell changes during pregnancy in multiple sclerosis. This TCR came from a female donor with multiple sclerosis, enrolled in a pregnancy study. Sequencing used peripheral blood, obtained after pregnancy. The rearrangement links TRBV5-1 to TRBJ2-5; 9 bases are a match to TRBD2. The CDR3 spells CASSVLAGPRETQYF. DNA for the CDR3: TGCGCCAGCAGCGTTCTAGCGGGGCCCCGAGAGACCCAGTACTTC.